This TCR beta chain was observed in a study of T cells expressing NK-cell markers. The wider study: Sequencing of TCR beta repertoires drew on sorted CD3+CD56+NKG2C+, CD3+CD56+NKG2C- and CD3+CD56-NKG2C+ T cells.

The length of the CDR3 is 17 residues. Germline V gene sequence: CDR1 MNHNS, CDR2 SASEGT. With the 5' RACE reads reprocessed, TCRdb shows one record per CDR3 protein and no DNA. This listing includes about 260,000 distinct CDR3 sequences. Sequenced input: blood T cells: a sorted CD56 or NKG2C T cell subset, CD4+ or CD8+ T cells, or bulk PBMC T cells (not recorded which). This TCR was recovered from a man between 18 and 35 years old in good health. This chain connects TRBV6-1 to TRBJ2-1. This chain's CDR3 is CASSDPWRTRSYNEQFF.